This T cell receptor (beta chain) was sequenced for a study of blood T cell repertoires in COVID-19. About the research overall: Acute-phase and convalescent COVID-19 samples originated in the United States, Italy and Spain. PBMCs, B-cell-depleted T cells, or T cells were the source of the cDNA or gDNA that made up the material.

In the original workflow: It was from reference gene primer amplification that nucleated cell counts were estimated. Repertoires were generated with immunoSEQ multiplex PCR, while TCRdb's copy carries only in-frame clones and drops some. The V and J calls and clone size are taken from that table; D and trimming were inferred from the DNA. This sample yields tens of thousands of clones, of which roughly 90% are seen a single time; roughly 10% belongs to the top ten. This TCR was sampled from a man aged 60 to 69 with active COVID-19. The sequenced sample consisted of peripheral blood.

The CDR3 DNA follows: TGTGCCAGTATTGGTGTGGAGGCGTCGTATAGCGGTGAAAAGTTCTTC. Encoded protein: CASIGVEASYSGEKFF. The chain is built from TRBV19 and TRBJ2-1; tentative D call: TRBD2 (6 bases). Trimming took 7 bases from V and 14 from J, leaving 30 bases between them. Germline values: CDR1 LNHDA, CDR2 SQIVND (reference sequence). This CDR3 is built from 16 residues.